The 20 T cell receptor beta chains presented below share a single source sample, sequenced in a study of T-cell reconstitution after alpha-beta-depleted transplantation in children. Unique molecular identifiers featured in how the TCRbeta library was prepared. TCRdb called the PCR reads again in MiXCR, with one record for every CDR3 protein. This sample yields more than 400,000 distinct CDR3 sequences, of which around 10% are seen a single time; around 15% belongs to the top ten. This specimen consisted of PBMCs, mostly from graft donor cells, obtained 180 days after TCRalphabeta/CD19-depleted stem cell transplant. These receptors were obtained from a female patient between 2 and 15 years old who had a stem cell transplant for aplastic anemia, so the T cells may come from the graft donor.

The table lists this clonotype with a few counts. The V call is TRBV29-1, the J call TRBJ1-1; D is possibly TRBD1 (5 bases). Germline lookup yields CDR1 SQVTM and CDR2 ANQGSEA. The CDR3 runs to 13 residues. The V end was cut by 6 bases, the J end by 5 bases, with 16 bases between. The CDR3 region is CSVGRGKGTEAFF. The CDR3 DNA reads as TGCAGCGTCGGGCGGGGGAAAGGGACTGAAGCTTTCTTT.

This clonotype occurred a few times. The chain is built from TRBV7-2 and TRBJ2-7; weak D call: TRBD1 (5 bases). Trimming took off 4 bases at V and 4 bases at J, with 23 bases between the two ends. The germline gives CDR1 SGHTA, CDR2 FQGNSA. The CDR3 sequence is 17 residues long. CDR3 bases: TGTGCCAGCAGCTGTCCCCGCCCAGGGCGTCAATGTTACGAGCAGTACTTC. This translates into CASSCPRPGRQCYEQYF. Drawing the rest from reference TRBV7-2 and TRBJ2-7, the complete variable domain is GAGVSQSPSNKVTEKGKDVELRCDPISGHTALYWYRQSLGQGLEFLIYFQGNSAPDKSGLPSDRFSAERTGGSVSTLTIQRTQQEDSAVYLCASSCPRPGRQCYEQYFGPGTRLTVT.

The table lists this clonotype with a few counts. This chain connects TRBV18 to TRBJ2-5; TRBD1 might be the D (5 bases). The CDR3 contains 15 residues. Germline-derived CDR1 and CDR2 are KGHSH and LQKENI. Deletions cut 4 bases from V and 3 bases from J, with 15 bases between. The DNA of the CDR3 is TGTGCCAGCTCACGTCTGACAGTAGGAGAAGAGACCCAGTACTTC. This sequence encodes CASSRLTVGEETQYF.

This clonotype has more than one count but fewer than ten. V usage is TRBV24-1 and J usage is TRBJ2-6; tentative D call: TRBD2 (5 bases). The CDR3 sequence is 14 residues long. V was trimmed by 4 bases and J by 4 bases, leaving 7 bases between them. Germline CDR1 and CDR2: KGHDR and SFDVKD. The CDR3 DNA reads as TGTGCCACCAGTGAGAGGGTCGGGGCCAACGTCCTGACTTTC. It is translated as CATSERVGANVLTF.

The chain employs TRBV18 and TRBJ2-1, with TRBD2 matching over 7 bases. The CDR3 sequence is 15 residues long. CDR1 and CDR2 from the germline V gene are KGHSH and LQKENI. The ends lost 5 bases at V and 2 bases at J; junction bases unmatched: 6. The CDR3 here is CASSTLATPYNEQFF. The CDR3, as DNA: TGTGCCAGCTCAACACTAGCGACCCCCTACAATGAGCAGTTCTTC.

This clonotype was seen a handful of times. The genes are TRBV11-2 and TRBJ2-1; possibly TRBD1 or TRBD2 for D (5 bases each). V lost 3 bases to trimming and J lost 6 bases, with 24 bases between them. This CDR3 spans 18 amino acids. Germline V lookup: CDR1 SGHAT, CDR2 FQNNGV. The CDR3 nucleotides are TGTGCCAGCAGCTTCCTGCACCCCTATGGGGGTGGTGGCAATGAGCAGTTCTTC. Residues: CASSFLHPYGGGGNEQFF.

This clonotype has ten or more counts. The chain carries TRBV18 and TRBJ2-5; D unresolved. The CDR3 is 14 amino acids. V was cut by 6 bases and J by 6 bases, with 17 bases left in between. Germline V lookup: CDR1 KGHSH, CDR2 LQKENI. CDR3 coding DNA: TGTGCCAGCTCCCACTTCGACGGGCCGAAGACCCAGTACTTC. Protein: CASSHFDGPKTQYF. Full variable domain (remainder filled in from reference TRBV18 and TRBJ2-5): NAGVMQNPRHLVRRRGQEARLRCSPMKGHSHVYWYRQLPEEGLKFMVYLQKENIIDESGMPKERFSAEFPKEGPSILRIQQVVRGDSAAYFCASSHFDGPKTQYFGPGTRLLVL.

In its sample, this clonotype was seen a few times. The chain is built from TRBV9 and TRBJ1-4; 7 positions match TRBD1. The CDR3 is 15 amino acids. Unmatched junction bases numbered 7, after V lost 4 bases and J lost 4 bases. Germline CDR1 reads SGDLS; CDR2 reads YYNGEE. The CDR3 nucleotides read TGTGCCAGCAGCCCATCGACAGGGCTTAATGAAAAACTGTTTTTT. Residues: CASSPSTGLNEKLFF.

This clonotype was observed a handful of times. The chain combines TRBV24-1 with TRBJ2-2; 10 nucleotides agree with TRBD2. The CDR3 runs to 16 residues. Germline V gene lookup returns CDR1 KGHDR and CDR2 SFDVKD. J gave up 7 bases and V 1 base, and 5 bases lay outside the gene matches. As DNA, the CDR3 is TGTGCCACCAGTGATTTATTAGCGGGAGGCTTCGGGGAGCTGTTTTTT. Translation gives CATSDLLAGGFGELFF.

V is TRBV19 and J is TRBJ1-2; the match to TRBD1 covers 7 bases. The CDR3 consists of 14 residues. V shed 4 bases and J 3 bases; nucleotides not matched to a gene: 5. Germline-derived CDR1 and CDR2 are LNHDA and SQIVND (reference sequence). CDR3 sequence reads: CASSTPQGYYGYTF. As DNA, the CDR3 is TGTGCCAGTAGTACGCCACAGGGGTACTATGGCTACACCTTC.

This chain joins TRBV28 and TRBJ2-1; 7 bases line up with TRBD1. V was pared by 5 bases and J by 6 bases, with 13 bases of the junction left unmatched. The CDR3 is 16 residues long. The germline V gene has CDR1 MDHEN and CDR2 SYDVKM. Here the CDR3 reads CASSAISTGQSNEQFF. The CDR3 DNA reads TGTGCCAGCAGTGCCATCTCTACGGGACAGAGCAATGAGCAGTTCTTC.

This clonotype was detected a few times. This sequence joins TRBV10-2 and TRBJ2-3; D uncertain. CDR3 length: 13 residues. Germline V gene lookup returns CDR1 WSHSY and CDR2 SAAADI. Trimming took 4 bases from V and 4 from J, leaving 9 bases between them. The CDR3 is CASSGIHPDTQYF. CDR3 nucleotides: TGCGCCAGCAGTGGAATTCACCCAGATACGCAGTATTTT.

CDR3 region: CASSFGTYLYNEQFF. CDR3 nucleotides: TGTGCCAGCAGTTTCGGGACTTACCTCTACAATGAGCAGTTCTTC. The chain couples TRBV2 to TRBJ2-1; perhaps TRBD2 as D (6 bases). The CDR3 runs 15 residues. Germline assignment: CDR1 SNHLY and CDR2 FYNNEI. V was pared by 5 bases and J by 3 bases, with 14 bases between.

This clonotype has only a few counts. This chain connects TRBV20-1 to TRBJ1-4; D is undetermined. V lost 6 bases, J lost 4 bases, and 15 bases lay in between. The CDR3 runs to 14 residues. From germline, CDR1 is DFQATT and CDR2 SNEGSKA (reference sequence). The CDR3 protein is CSATPTWYNEKLFF. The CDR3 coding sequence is TGCAGTGCCACCCCAACGTGGTATAATGAAAAACTGTTTTTT.

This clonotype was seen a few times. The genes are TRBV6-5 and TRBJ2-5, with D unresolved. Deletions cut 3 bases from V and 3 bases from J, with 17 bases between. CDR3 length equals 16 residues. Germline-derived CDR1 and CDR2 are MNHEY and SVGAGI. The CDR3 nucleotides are TGTGCCAGCAGTTATATCCCGGGTAGGAATGAAGAGACCCAGTACTTC. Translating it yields CASSYIPGRNEETQYF.

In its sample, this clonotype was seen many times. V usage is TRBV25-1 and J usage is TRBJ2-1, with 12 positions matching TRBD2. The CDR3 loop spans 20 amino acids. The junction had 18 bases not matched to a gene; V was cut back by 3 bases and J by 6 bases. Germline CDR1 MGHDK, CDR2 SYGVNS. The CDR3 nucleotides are TGTGCCAGCAGTGAGCATACTGCTAGCGGGAGGGCCAGGGACGGCAATGAGCAGTTCTTC. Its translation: CASSEHTASGRARDGNEQFF. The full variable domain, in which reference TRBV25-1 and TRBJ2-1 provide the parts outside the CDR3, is EADIYQTPRYLVIGTGKKITLECSQTMGHDKMYWYQQDPGMELHLIHYSYGVNSTEKGDLSSESTVSRIRTEHFPLTLESARPSHTSQYLCASSEHTASGRARDGNEQFFGPGTRLTVL.

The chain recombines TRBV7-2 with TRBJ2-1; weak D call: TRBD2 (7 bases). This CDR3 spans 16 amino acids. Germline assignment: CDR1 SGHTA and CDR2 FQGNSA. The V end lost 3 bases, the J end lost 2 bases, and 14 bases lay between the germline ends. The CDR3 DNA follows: TGTGCCAGCAGCTTCCAGAGGGGGGGGCCCTACAATGAGCAGTTCTTC. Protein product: CASSFQRGGPYNEQFF.

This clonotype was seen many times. Here the CDR3 reads CASRLNTGELFF. The CDR3 bases are TGTGCCAGCAGACTAAACACCGGGGAGCTGTTTTTT. V is TRBV5-4 and J is TRBJ2-2; D unclear. The ends were cut back, 5 bases at V and 2 bases at J, with 4 bases in the middle. CDR3 length: 12 amino acids. Germline lookup yields CDR1 SGHNT and CDR2 YYREEE (reference sequence).

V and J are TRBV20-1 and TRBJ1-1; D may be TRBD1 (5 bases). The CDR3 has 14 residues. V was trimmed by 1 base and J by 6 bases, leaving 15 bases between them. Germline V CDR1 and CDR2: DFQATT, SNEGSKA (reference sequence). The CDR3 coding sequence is TGCAGTGCTAGAGCGGCCAGGGAAGGATCTGAAGCTTTCTTT. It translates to CSARAAREGSEAFF.

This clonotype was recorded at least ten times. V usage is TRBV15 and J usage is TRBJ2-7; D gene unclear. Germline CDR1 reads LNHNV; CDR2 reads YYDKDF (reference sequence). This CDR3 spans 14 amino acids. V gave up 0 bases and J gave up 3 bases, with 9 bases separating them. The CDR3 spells CATSRDYYDYEQYF. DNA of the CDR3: TGTGCCACCAGCAGAGATTACTACGACTACGAGCAGTACTTC.